Presented here are 26 T cell receptor beta chains from one specimen sequenced in a study of shared clonotypes between healthy human individuals. Profiled with immunoSEQ multiplex PCR; TCRdb holds only in-frame clones, not every one. Among 550,000 to 850,000 clones, about 74% were seen once, and the ten largest hold less than 2%. What was sequenced was memory CD4+ T cells sorted from blood. Subset defined: CD45RA-negative fraction. These receptors were taken from a woman aged 25 to 39 in good health.

This chain uses TRBV6-1 with TRBJ1-5; 7 nucleotides match TRBD1. Germline V gives CDR1 MNHNS, CDR2 SASEGT. V shed 1 base and J 4 bases; nucleotides not matched to a gene: 7. The CDR3 contains 16 residues. CDR3 amino acids: CASSEGVGTANQPQHF. As DNA, the CDR3 is TGTGCCAGCAGTGAAGGAGTCGGGACAGCAAATCAGCCCCAGCATTTT.

V and J are TRBV18 and TRBJ2-5; TRBD2 matches 8 bases. V was pared by 2 bases and J by 5 bases, with 4 bases of the junction left unmatched. Per germline, CDR1 KGHSH and CDR2 LQKENI. The CDR3 loop spans 14 amino acids. The CDR3, as DNA: TGTGCCAGCTCACCAATAGCGGGAACGGAGACCCAGTACTTC. Translated: CASSPIAGTETQYF.

This clone appeared a few times. Given a much more abundant clone one base away, this may be a read error. In the same sample, other DNA sequences code for this CDR3. The chain couples TRBV14 to TRBJ1-1; no clear D. The CDR3 is made up of 14 amino acids. Trimming cost V 1 base and J 0 bases, with 6 bases left between them. From germline, CDR1 is SGHDN and CDR2 FVKESK. CDR3 sequence: CASSQAGMNTEAFF. The DNA of the CDR3 is TGTGCCAGCAGCCAAGCGGGGATGAACACTGAAGCTTTCTTT.

Notes on this clone: The junction departs from germline at one end; a sequencing error may be responsible. The chain employs TRBV6-1 and TRBJ2-1; either TRBD1 or TRBD2 may supply D (7 bases each). The CDR3 runs 13 residues. CDR1 and CDR2 (germline): MNHNS, SASEGT. As DNA, the CDR3 is TGTGCCAGCAGTGAACTGGACCCGACAGGGACTATCTTC. This translates into CASSELDPTGTIF.

This clone was seen only a few times. The gene calls are TRBV5-6 and TRBJ1-1; D remains ambiguous. V was shortened by 4 bases and J by 1 base, with 14 bases between the two germline ends. This CDR3 has 15 amino acids. The germline V gene encodes CDR1 SGHDT and CDR2 YYEEEE. The DNA for the CDR3 is TGTGCCAGCAGCCCGGACCCTCGATCGAACACTGAAGCTTTCTTT. This codes for CASSPDPRSNTEAFF.

This clone appeared a few times. V usage is TRBV18 and J usage is TRBJ1-1; 9 nucleotides line up with TRBD1. The CDR3 runs to 14 residues. Germline loops: CDR1 KGHSH, CDR2 LQKENI. V gave up 3 bases and J gave up 6 bases; unmatched junction bases: 5. DNA of the CDR3: TGTGCCAGCTCACCGGGACAGGGACGCCCTGAAGCTTTCTTT. This sequence encodes CASSPGQGRPEAFF.

V is TRBV9 and J is TRBJ2-7; D could derive from TRBD1 or TRBD2 (5 bases each). The CDR3 has 13 residues. Germline CDR1 is SGDLS and CDR2 is YYNGEE. V dropped 0 bases and J dropped 5 bases, with 9 bases sitting between them. CDR3 in DNA: TGTGCCAGCAGCGTAGGGGGGACGGACGAGCAGTACTTC. Protein product: CASSVGGTDEQYF.

CDR3 DNA sequence: TGTGCCAGCAGCCGAAGAGGCGGCTACGAGCAGTACTTC. It translates to CASSRRGGYEQYF. V is TRBV5-4 and J is TRBJ2-7; no clear D gene. Germline-derived CDR1 and CDR2 are SGHNT and YYREEE (reference sequence). CDR3 length: 13 amino acids. Trimming cost V 4 bases and J 3 bases, with 11 bases left between them.

The rearrangement joins TRBV28 to TRBJ2-7; 8 bases are shared with TRBD2. CDR3 length equals 17 residues. Unmatched junction bases numbered 18, after V lost 5 bases and J lost 6 bases. Germline loops: CDR1 MDHEN, CDR2 SYDVKM. The CDR3 reads CASSPLPKAGEMGEQYF. CDR3 in DNA: TGTGCCAGCAGTCCCCTACCCAAAGCGGGAGAAATGGGCGAGCAGTACTTC.

The chain links TRBV7-9 to TRBJ2-2; tentative D call: TRBD2 (6 bases). The V gene's germline CDR1 is SEHNR and CDR2 FQNEAQ (reference sequence). Between the trimmed V and J ends, which lost 7 bases and 0 bases, there was a span of 18 bases. The CDR3 loop spans 17 amino acids. In DNA, the CDR3 is TGTGCCAGCACCCGAGGCGGACTACTCGCGAACACCGGGGAGCTGTTTTTT. Protein sequence: CASTRGGLLANTGELFF.

The rearrangement joins TRBV5-1 to TRBJ2-1; 9 bases map to TRBD2. Trimming took 0 bases from V and 10 from J; bases not matched to a gene: 8. Germline-derived CDR1 and CDR2 are SGHRS and YFSETQ. The CDR3 spans 15 residues. The CDR3 DNA is TGCGCCAGCAGCTTGGGACTAGCGGTAGTGGGGGAGCAGTTCTTC. Translated: CASSLGLAVVGEQFF.

This clone was seen many times. Mismatch with germline at one junction end may stem from a read error. The chain links TRBV2 to TRBJ2-7; TRBD2 matches 13 bases. Germline CDR1 is SNHLY and CDR2 is FYNNEI. The CDR3 length is 15 residues. The CDR3 nucleotides read TGTGCCAGCAGTGAGGTACTGAGGACTAGCGGGAGATTGCACTTC. Amino acid sequence: CASSEVLRTSGRLHF.

The chain is built from TRBV18 and TRBJ2-4; D is ambiguous. Per the germline V gene, CDR1 is KGHSH and CDR2 is LQKENI. The CDR3 loop spans 16 amino acids. The V end lost 4 bases, the J end lost 4 bases, and 17 bases lay between the germline ends. CDR3: CASSQPTAADKNIQYF. As DNA, the CDR3 is TGTGCCAGCTCACAACCCACGGCGGCAGATAAAAACATTCAGTACTTC.

There are a few counts of this clone. This rearrangement joins TRBV13 to TRBJ2-5; 7 bases are a match to TRBD2. Germline V gene lookup returns CDR1 PRHDT and CDR2 FYEKMQ (reference sequence). There are 14 residues in the CDR3. After removal of 5 bases from V and 2 bases from J, the junction contained 5 bases not matched to a gene. In DNA, the CDR3 is TGTGCCAGCAGCCCCCAAGCGGGACAAGAGACCCAGTACTTC. This translates into CASSPQAGQETQYF.

The CDR3 sequence: CASCWGGASEKLFF. The CDR3 DNA reads TGTGCCAGCTGCTGGGGGGGCGCAAGTGAAAAACTGTTTTTT. V and J are TRBV6-1 and TRBJ1-4, with a weak D call TRBD1 (6 bases). Germline V gene sequence: CDR1 MNHNS, CDR2 SASEGT. V lost 8 bases to trimming and J lost 7 bases, with 17 bases between them. CDR3 size: 14 residues.

The chain joins TRBV25-1 to TRBJ2-7; the D is unclear. Germline CDR1 MGHDK, CDR2 SYGVNS. Deletions cut 2 bases from V and 8 bases from J, with 10 bases between. The CDR3 loop spans 12 amino acids. The CDR3 DNA is TGTGCCAGCAGTGAAAAGGAAGGAAAGCAGTACTTC. As protein: CASSEKEGKQYF.

This clone was recorded only once. J is TRBJ1-1 and V is TRBV19; unclear D gene. Germline V gene sequence: CDR1 LNHDA, CDR2 SQIVND (reference sequence). V lost 7 bases, J lost 3 bases, and 12 bases lay in between. This CDR3 spans 13 amino acids. DNA for the CDR3: TGTGCCAGTAAGGGCTTGGATTACACTGAAGCTTTCTTT. It specifies CASKGLDYTEAFF.

This CDR3 is CASSLGQYSATNEKLFF. As DNA, the CDR3 is TGCGCCAGCAGCTTGGGACAGTACTCTGCAACTAATGAAAAACTGTTTTTT. V usage is TRBV5-1 and J usage is TRBJ1-4; possible D gene TRBD1, 5 bases. V lost 0 bases to trimming and J lost 0 bases, with 12 bases between them. The CDR3 contains 17 residues. In germline, CDR1 is SGHRS, CDR2 YFSETQ.

The chain joins TRBV25-1 to TRBJ2-5, with D maybe TRBD1 (6 bases). The CDR3 totals 17 residues. Germline V gives CDR1 MGHDK, CDR2 SYGVNS. The V end lost 6 bases, the J end lost 4 bases, and 24 bases lay between the germline ends. The CDR3 spells CASSPSSVGAKTETQYF. CDR3 in DNA: TGTGCCAGCAGCCCAAGTAGCGTGGGGGCGAAGACAGAGACCCAGTACTTC.

The chain has TRBV28 and TRBJ1-2; no reliable D call. Trimming took 8 bases from V and 4 from J, leaving 17 bases between them. This CDR3 is built from 14 residues. Germline V gives CDR1 MDHEN, CDR2 SYDVKM. CDR3 amino acids: CASVPYGSGYGYTF. As DNA, the CDR3 is TGTGCCAGCGTACCGTACGGGTCAGGCTATGGCTACACCTTC.

The genes are TRBV5-5 and TRBJ2-2, with 11 positions matching TRBD2. V trimming: 4 bases; J trimming: 1 base; junction bases outside the gene matches: 12. CDR3 length: 19 amino acids. Germline CDR1 reads SGHKS; CDR2 reads YYEKEE (reference sequence). CDR3 nucleotides: TGTGCCAGCAGCCAGGCTTTACTAGCGGGAGTTAAGAACACCGGGGAGCTGTTTTTT. This gives the protein CASSQALLAGVKNTGELFF.

This clone came up a few times. The rearrangement links TRBV5-6 to TRBJ2-7; D unresolved. CDR1 is SGHDT, CDR2 YYEEEE, per germline. The CDR3 covers 12 residues. V lost 5 bases and J 9 bases, leaving 15 bases between the germline ends. The CDR3 coding sequence is TGTGCCAGCAGTTGGGGAAACGAAAGGCAGTACTTC. Its protein product is CASSWGNERQYF. The full variable domain, rest sourced from reference TRBV5-6 and TRBJ2-7, is DAGVTQSPTHLIKTRGQQVTLRCSPKSGHDTVSWYQQALGQGPQFIFQYYEEEERQRGNFPDRFSGHQFPNYSSELNVNALLLGDSALYLCASSWGNERQYFGPGTRLTVT.

This clone was counted a few times. The chain employs TRBV5-1 and TRBJ2-1; 8 bases map to TRBD2. The CDR3 totals 13 residues. Germline CDR1 and CDR2: SGHRS and YFSETQ. The ends lost 4 bases at V and 6 bases at J; junction bases unmatched: 3. CDR3 amino acids: CASSPGLGNEQFF. CDR3 coding DNA: TGCGCCAGCAGCCCGGGACTAGGCAATGAGCAGTTCTTC.

The rearrangement links TRBV9 to TRBJ2-4; D possibly corresponds to TRBD2 (6 bases). V lost 2 bases and J lost 6, with 15 bases in between. Germline V lookup: CDR1 SGDLS, CDR2 YYNGEE. CDR3 size: 15 residues. As DNA, the CDR3 is TGTGCCAGCAGCGTTTCCGGGAGTAGCGGAAACATTCAGTACTTC. This gives the protein CASSVSGSSGNIQYF.

The chain is built from TRBV11-2 and TRBJ2-5; D is perhaps TRBD2 (6 bases). The CDR3 runs to 15 residues. CDR1 SGHAT and CDR2 FQNNGV come from the germline V gene. V lost 5 bases, J lost 4 bases, and 17 bases lay in between. The CDR3 here is CASSRPGRRAETQYF. DNA of the CDR3: TGTGCCAGCAGCCGGCCCGGGAGAAGGGCAGAGACCCAGTACTTC.

The V gene is TRBV29-1, the J gene TRBJ1-5; D call uncertain. V gave up 5 bases and J gave up 0 bases, with 8 bases separating them. This CDR3 contains 13 residues. The germline CDR1 and CDR2 sequences are SQVTM and ANQGSEA. The CDR3 loop is CSVRPDSNQPQHF. CDR3 coding DNA: TGCAGCGTTCGACCGGATAGCAATCAGCCCCAGCATTTT. The entire variable domain, with the rest obtained from reference TRBV29-1 and TRBJ1-5, is as follows: SAVISQKPSRDICQRGTSLTIQCQVDSQVTMMFWYRQQPGQSLTLIATANQGSEATYESGFVIDKFPISRPNLTFSTLTVSNMSPEDSSIYLCSVRPDSNQPQHFGDGTRLSIL.